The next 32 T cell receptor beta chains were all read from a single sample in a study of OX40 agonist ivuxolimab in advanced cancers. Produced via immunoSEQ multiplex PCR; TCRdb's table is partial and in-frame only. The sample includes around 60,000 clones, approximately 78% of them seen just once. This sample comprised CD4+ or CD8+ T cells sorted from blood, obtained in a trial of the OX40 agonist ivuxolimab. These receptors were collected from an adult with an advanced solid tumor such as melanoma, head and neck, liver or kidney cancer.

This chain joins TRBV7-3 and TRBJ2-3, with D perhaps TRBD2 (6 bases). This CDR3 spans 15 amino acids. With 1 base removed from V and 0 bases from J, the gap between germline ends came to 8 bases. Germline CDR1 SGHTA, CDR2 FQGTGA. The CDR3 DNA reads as TGTGCCAGCAGCTTAAGCGGGACTAGCACAGATACGCAGTATTTT. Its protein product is CASSLSGTSTDTQYF.

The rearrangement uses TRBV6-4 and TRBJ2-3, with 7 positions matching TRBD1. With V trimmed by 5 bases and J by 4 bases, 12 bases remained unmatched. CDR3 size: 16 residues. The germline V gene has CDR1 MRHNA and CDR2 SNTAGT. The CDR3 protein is CASSRTGQPRADTQYF. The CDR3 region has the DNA TGTGCCAGCAGTAGGACGGGACAGCCTCGCGCAGATACGCAGTATTTT.

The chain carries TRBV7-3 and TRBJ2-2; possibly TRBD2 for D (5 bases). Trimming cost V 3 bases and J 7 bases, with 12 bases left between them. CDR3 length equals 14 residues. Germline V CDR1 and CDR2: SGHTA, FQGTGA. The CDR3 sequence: CASSFSYGNGELFF. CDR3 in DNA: TGTGCCAGCAGCTTTTCTTACGGGAACGGGGAGCTGTTTTTT.

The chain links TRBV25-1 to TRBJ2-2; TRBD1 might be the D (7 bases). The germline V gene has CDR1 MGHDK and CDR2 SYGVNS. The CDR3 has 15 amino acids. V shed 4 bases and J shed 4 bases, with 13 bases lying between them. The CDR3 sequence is CASSADREATGELFF. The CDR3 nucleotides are TGTGCCAGCAGTGCTGACAGGGAGGCCACCGGGGAGCTGTTTTTT.

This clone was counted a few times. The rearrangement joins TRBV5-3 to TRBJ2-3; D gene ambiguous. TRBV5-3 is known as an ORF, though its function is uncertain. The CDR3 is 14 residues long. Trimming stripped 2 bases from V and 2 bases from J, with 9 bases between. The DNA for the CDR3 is TGTGCCAGAAGCTTCCTCCTCAACACAGATACGCAGTATTTT. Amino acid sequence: CARSFLLNTDTQYF.

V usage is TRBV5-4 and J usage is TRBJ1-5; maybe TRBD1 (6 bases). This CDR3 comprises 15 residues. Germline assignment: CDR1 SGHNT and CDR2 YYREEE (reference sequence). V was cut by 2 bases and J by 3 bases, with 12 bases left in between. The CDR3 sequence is CASSLGGAVNQPQHF. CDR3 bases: TGTGCCAGCAGCTTAGGGGGGGCAGTCAATCAGCCCCAGCATTTT.

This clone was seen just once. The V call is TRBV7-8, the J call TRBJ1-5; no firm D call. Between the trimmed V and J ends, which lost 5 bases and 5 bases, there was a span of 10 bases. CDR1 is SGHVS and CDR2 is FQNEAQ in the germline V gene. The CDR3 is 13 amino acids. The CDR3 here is CASSLRIYQPQHF. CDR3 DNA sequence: TGTGCCAGCAGCCTGAGGATTTATCAGCCCCAGCATTTT.

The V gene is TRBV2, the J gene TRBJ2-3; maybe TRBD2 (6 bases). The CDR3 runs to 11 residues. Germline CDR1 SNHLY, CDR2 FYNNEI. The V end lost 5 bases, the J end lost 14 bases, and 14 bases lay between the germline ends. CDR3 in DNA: TGTGCCAGCAGTTATGTGGGCGGGGCGTATTTT. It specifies CASSYVGGAYF.

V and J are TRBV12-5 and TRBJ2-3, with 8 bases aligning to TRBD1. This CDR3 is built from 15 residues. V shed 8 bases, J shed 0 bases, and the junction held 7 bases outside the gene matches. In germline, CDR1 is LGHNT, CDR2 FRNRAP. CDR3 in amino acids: CASTNRGASTDTQYF. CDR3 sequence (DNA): TGTGCTAGTACCAACAGGGGGGCGAGCACAGATACGCAGTATTTT.

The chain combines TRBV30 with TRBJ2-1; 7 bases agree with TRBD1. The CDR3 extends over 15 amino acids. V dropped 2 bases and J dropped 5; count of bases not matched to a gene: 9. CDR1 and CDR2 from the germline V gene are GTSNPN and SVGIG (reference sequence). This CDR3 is CAWSLLRQGHNEQFF. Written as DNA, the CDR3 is TGTGCCTGGAGTTTACTGAGACAGGGTCACAATGAGCAGTTCTTC.

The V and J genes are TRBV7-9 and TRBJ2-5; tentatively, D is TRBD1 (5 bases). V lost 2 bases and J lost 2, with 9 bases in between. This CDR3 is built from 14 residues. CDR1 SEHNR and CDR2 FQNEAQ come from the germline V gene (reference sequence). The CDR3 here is CASSLNQGQETQYF. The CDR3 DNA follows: TGTGCCAGCAGCTTAAACCAGGGACAAGAGACCCAGTACTTC.

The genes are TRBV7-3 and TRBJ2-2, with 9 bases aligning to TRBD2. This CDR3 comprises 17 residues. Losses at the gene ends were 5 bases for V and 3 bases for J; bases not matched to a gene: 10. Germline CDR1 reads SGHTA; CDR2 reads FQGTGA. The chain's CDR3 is CASSHSGGARYTGELFF. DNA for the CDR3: TGTGCCAGCAGCCATAGCGGGGGCGCTAGGTACACCGGGGAGCTGTTTTTT.

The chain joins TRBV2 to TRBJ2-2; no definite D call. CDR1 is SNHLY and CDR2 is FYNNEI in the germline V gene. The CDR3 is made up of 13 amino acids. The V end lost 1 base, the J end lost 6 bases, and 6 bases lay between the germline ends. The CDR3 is CASSEVASGELFF. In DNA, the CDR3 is TGTGCCAGCAGTGAAGTGGCCTCCGGGGAGCTGTTTTTT.

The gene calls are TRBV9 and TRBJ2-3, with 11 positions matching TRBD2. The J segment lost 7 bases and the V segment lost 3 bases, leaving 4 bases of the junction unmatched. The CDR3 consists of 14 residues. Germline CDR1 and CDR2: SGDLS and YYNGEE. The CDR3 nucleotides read TGTGCCAGCAGCGGAGCTAGCGGGAGGTATACGCAGTATTTT. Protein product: CASSGASGRYTQYF.

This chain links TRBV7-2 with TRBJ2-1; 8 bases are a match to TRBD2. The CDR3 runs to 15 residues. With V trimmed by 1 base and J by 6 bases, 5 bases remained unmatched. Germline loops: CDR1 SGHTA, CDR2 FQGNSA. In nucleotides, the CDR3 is TGTGCCAGCAGCTTAGTAGGGACTAGTCTCAATGAGCAGTTCTTC. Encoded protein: CASSLVGTSLNEQFF.

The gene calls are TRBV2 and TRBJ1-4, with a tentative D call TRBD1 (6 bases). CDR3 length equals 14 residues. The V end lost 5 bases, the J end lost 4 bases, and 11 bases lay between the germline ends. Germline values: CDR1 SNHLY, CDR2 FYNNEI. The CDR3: CASSLTGLNEKLFF. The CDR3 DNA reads TGTGCCAGCAGTTTGACAGGCCTTAATGAAAAACTGTTTTTT.

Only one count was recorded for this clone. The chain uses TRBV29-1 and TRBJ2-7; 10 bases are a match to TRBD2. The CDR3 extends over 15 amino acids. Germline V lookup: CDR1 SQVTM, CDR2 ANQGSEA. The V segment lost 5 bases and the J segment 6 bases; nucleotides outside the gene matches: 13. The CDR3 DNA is TGCAGCGTTCGGATTTGGGTTAGCGGGAGGTTCGAGCAGTACTTC. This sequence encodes CSVRIWVSGRFEQYF.

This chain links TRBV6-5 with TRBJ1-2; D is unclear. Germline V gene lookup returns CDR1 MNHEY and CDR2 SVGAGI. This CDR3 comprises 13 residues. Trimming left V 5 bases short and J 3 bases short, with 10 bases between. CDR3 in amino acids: CASSPSTDYGYTF. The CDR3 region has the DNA TGTGCCAGCAGTCCCTCGACGGACTATGGCTACACCTTC.

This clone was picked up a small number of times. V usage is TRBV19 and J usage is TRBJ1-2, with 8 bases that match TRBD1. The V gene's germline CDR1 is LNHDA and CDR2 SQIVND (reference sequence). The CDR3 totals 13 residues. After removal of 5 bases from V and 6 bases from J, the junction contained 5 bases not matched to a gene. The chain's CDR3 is CASSPRGHDGYTF. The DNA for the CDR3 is TGTGCCAGTAGTCCCAGGGGGCACGATGGCTACACCTTC.

CDR3 residues: CSVEEHFGTNKFF. CDR3 DNA: TGCAGCGTTGAAGAGCACTTTGGGACTAATAAGTTCTTC. The chain is built from TRBV29-1 and TRBJ2-1; 7 bases are a match to TRBD2. CDR1 is SQVTM and CDR2 is ANQGSEA in the germline V gene. With V trimmed by 0 bases and J by 14 bases, 10 bases remained unmatched. CDR3 size: 13 residues.

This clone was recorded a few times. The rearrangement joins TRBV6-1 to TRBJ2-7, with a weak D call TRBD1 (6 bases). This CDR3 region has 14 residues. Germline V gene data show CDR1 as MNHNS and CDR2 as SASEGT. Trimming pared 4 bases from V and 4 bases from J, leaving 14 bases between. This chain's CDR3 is CASSVGTNSYEQYV. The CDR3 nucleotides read TGTGCCAGCAGTGTAGGGACAAATTCTTACGAGCAGTACGTC.

CDR3 protein: CASSTSRVSNEQFF. The CDR3 nucleotides are TGTGCCAGCAGCACCTCTAGGGTGTCGAATGAGCAGTTCTTC. V and J are TRBV7-2 and TRBJ2-1; D unclear. The CDR3 has 14 residues. Germline values: CDR1 SGHTA, CDR2 FQGNSA. V lost 5 bases and J 7 bases, leaving 15 bases between the germline ends. The variable domain in full, with the rest retrieved from reference TRBV7-2 and TRBJ2-1, is GAGVSQSPSNKVTEKGKDVELRCDPISGHTALYWYRQSLGQGLEFLIYFQGNSAPDKSGLPSDRFSAERTGGSVSTLTIQRTQQEDSAVYLCASSTSRVSNEQFFGPGTRLTVL.

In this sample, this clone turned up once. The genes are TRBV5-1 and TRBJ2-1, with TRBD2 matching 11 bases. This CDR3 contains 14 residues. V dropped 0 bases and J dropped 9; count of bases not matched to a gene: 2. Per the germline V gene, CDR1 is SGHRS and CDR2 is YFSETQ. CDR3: CASSLALAGVEQFF. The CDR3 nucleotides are TGCGCCAGCAGCTTGGCACTAGCGGGAGTTGAGCAGTTCTTC.

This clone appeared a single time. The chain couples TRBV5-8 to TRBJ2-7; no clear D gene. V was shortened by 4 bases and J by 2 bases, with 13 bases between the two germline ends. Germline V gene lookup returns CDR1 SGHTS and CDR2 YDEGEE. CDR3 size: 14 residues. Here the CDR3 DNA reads TGTGCCAGCAGCCCCGGCAGGCCCACCTACGAGCAGTACGTC. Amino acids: CASSPGRPTYEQYV.

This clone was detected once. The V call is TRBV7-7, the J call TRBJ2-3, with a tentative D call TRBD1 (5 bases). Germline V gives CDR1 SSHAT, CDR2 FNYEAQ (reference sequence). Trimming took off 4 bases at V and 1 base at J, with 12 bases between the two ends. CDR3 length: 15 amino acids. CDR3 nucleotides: TGTGCCAGCAGCTCATCGGCAGGGCGCACAGATACGCAGTATTTT. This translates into CASSSSAGRTDTQYF.

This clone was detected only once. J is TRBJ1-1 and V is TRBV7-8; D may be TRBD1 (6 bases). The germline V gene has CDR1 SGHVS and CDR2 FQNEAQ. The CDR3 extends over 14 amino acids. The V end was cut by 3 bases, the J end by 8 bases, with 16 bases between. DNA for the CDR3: TGTGCCAGCAGCTTGCCTTTCGGACAGTCCGAAGCTTTCTTT. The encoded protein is CASSLPFGQSEAFF.

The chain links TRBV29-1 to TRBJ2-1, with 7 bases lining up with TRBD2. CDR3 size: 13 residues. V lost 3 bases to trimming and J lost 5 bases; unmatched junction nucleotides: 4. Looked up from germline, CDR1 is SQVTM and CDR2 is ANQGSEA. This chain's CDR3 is CSVDTLANNEQFF. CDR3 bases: TGCAGCGTTGATACACTAGCGAACAATGAGCAGTTCTTC.

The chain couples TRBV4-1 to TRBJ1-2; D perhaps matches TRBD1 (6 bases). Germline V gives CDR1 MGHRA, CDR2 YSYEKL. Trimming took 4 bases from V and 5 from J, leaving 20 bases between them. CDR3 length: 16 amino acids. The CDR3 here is CASSRGGARDGYGYTF. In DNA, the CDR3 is TGCGCCAGCAGCCGAGGGGGGGCAAGGGATGGGTATGGCTACACCTTC.

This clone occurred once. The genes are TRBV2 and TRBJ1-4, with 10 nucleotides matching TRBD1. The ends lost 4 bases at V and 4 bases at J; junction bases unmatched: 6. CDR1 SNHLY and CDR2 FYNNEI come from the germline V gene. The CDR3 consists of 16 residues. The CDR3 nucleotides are TGTGCCAGCAGTGGAGACCGGGACAGGGGTAATGAAAAACTGTTTTTT. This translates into CASSGDRDRGNEKLFF.

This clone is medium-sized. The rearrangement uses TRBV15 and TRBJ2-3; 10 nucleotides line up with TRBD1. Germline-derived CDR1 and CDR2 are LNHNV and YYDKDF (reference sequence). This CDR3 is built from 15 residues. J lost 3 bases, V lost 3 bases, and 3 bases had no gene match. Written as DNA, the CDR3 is TGTGCCACCAGCAGTTGGACAGGGGGAACAGATACGCAGTATTTT. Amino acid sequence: CATSSWTGGTDTQYF.

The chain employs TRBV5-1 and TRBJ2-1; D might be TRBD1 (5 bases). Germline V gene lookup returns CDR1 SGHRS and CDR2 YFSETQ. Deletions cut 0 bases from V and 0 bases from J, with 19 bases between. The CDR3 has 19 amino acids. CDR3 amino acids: CASSLGPNRQRSSYNEQFF. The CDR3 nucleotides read TGCGCCAGCAGCTTGGGTCCGAATAGACAGAGAAGCTCCTACAATGAGCAGTTCTTC.

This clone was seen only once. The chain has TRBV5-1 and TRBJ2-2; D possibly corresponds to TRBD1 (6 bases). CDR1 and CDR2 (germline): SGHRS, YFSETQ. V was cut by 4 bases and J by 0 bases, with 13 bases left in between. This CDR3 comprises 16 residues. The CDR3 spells CASSPTGISNTGELFF. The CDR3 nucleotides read TGCGCCAGCAGCCCTACAGGGATATCGAACACCGGGGAGCTGTTTTTT.